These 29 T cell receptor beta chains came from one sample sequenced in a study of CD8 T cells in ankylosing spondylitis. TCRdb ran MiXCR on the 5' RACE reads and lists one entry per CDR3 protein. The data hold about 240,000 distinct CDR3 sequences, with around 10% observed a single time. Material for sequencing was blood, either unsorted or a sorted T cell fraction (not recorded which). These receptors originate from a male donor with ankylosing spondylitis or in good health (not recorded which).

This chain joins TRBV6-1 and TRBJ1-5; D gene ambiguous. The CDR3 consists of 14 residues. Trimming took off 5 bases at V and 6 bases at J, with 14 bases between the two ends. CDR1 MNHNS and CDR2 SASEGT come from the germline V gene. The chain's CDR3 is CASSTLVRGQPQHF. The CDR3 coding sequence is TGTGCCAGCAGTACCTTAGTTCGGGGTCAGCCCCAGCATTTT.

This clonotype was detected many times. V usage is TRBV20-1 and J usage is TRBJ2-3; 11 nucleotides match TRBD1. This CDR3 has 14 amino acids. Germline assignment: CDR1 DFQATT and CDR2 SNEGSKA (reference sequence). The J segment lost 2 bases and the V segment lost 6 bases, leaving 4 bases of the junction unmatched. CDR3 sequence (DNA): TGCAGTGCCCGGGACAGGGGGAACACAGATACGCAGTATTTT. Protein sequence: CSARDRGNTDTQYF.

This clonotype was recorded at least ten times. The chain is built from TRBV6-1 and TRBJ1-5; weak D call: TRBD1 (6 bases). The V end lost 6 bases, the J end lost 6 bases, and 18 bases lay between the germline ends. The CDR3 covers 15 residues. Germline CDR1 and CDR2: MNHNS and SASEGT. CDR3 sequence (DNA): TGTGCCAGCAGAAACCCGCCAGGGGAAAGTCAGCCCCAGCATTTT. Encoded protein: CASRNPPGESQPQHF.

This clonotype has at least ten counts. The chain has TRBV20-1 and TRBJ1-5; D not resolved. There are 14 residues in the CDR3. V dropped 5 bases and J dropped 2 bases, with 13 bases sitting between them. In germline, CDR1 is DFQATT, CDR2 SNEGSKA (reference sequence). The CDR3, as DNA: TGCAGTGCTCCGCGGCCCGGTCGCAATCAGCCCCAGCATTTT. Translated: CSAPRPGRNQPQHF.

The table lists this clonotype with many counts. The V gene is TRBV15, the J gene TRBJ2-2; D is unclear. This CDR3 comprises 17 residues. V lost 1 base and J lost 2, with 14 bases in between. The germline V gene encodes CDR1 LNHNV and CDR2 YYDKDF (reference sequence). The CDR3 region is CATSRVNFGSNTGELFF. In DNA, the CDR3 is TGTGCCACCAGCAGAGTTAATTTTGGTAGCAACACCGGGGAGCTGTTTTTT.

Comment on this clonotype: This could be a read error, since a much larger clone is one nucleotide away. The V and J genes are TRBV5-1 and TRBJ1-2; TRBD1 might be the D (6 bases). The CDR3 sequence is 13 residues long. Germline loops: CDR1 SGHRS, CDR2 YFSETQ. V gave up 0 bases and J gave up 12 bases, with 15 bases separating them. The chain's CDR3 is CASSLAAGEGNTF. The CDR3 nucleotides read TGCGCCAGCAGCTTGGCCGCAGGGGAAGGCAACACCTTC.

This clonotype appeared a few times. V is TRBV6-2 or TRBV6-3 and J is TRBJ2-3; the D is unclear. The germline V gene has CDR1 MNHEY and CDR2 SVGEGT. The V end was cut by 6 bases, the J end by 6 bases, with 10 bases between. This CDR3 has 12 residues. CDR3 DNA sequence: TGTGCCAGCAGCAAACTCGGGGATACGCAGTATTTT. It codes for CASSKLGDTQYF.

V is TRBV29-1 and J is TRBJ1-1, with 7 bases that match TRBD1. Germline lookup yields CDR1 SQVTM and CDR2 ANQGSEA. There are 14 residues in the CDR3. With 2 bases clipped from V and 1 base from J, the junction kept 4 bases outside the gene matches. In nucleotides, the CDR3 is TGCAGCGTTGAATCCACAGGGGCGAACACTGAAGCTTTCTTT. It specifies CSVESTGANTEAFF. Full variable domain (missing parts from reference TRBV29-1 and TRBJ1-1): SAVISQKPSRDICQRGTSLTIQCQVDSQVTMMFWYRQQPGQSLTLIATANQGSEATYESGFVIDKFPISRPNLTFSTLTVSNMSPEDSSIYLCSVESTGANTEAFFGQGTRLTVV.

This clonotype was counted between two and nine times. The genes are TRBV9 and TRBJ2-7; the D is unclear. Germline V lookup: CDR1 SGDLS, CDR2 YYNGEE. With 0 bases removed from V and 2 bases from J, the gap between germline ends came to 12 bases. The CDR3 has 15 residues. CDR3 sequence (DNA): TGTGCCAGCAGCGTAGATTGGGATCCCACCTACGAGCAGTACTTC. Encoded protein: CASSVDWDPTYEQYF.

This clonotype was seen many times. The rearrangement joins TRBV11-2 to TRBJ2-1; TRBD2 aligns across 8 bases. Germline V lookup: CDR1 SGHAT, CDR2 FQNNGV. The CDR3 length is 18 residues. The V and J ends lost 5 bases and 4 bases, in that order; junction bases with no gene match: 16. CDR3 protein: CASSQSGGPFGGYNEQFF. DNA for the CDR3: TGTGCCAGCAGCCAAAGCGGGGGTCCCTTTGGAGGATACAATGAGCAGTTCTTC.

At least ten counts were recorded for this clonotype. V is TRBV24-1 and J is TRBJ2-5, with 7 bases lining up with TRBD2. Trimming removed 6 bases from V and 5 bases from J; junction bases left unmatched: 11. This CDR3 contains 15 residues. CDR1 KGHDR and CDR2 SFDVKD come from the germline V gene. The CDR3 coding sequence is TGTGCCACCAGTTGGGGTGCAGCGGGAACTGAGACCCAGTACTTC. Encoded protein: CATSWGAAGTETQYF.

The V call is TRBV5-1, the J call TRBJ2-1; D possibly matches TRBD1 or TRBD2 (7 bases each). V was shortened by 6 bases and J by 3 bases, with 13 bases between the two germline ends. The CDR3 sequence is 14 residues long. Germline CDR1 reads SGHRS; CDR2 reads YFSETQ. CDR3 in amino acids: CASTRGDSYNEQFF. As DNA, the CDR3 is TGCGCCAGCACCCGGGGGGACAGCTACAATGAGCAGTTCTTC.

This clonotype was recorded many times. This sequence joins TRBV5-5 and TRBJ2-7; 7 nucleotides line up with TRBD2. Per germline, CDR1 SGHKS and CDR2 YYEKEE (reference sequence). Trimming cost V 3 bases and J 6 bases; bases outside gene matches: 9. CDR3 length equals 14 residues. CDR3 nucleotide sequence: TGTGCCAGCAGCTGGGGCGGGGGTAATGGCGAGCAGTACTTC. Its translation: CASSWGGGNGEQYF.

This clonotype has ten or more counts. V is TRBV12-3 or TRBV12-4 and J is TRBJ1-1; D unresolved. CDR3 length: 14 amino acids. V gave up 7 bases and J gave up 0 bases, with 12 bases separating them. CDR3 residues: CASTGSGMNTEAFF. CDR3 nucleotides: TGTGCCAGCACGGGAAGCGGGATGAACACTGAAGCTTTCTTT.

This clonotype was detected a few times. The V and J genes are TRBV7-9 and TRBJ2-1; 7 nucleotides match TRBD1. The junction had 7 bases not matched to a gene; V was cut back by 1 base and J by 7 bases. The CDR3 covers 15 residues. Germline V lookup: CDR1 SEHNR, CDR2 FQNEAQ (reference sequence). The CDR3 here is CASSLEGASRNEQFF. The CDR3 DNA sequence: TGTGCCAGCAGCTTAGAGGGGGCGAGTAGAAATGAGCAGTTCTTC.

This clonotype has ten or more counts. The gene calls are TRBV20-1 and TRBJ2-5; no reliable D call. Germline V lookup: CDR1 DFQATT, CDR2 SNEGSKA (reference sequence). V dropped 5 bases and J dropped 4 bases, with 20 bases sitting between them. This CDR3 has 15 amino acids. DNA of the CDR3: TGCAGTGCTTACCGCCCTCAGAGGTTGGGAGAGACCCAGTACTTC. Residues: CSAYRPQRLGETQYF.

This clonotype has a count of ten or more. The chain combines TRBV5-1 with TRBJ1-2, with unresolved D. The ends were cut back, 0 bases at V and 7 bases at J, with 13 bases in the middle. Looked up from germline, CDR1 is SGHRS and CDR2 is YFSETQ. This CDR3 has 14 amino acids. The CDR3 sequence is CASSLGGIWGGYTF. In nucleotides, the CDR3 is TGCGCCAGCAGCTTGGGCGGCATTTGGGGTGGCTACACCTTC.

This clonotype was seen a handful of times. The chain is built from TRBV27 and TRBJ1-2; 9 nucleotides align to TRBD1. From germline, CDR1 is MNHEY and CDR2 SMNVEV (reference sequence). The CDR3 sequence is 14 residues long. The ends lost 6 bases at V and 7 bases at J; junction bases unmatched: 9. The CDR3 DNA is TGTGCCAGCAGGCCGACAGGGGGAGAGAGTGGCTACACCTTC. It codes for CASRPTGGESGYTF.

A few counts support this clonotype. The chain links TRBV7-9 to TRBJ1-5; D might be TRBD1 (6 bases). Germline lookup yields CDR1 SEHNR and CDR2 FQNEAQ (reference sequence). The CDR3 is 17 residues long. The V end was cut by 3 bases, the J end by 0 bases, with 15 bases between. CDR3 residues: CASSLVRGGISNQPQHF. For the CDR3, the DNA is TGTGCCAGCAGCTTGGTCCGAGGGGGGATTAGCAATCAGCCCCAGCATTTT.

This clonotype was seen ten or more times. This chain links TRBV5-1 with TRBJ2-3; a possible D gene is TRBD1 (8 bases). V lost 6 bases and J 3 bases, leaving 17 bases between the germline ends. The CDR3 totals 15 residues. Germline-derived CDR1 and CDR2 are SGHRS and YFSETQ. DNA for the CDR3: TGCGCCAGCACCCGGACAGGGAGGGATACAGATACGCAGTATTTT. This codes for CASTRTGRDTDTQYF.

The CDR3 sequence is CASSLEAQTRPAFF. CDR3 nucleotides: TGTGCCAGCAGCTTGGAAGCACAAACCCGCCCGGCTTTCTTT. V gene TRBV5-5 combines with J gene TRBJ1-1; D unclear. This CDR3 is built from 14 residues. V was cut by 0 bases and J by 11 bases, with 17 bases left in between. Germline V gene data show CDR1 as SGHKS and CDR2 as YYEKEE (reference sequence).

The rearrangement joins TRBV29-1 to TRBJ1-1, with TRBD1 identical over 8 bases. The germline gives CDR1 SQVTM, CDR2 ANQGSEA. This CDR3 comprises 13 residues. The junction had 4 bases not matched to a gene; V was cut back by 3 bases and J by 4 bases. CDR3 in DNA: TGCAGCGTTGAGGTAACAGGGGGCACTGAAGCTTTCTTT. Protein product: CSVEVTGGTEAFF.

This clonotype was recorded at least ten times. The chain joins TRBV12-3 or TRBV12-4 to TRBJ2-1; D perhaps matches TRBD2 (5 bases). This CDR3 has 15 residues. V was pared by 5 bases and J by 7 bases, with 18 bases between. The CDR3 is CASSQRRLTHNEQFF. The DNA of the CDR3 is TGTGCCAGCAGTCAAAGGAGGCTAACCCATAATGAGCAGTTCTTC.

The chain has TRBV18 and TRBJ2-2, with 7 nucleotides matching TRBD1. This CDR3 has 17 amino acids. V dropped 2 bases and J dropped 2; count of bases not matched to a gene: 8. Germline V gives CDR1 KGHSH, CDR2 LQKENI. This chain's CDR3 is CASSPAGTARNTGELFF. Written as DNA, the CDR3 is TGTGCCAGCTCACCAGCCGGGACAGCAAGAAACACCGGGGAGCTGTTTTTT. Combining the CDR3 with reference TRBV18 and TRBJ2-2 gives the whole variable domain NAGVMQNPRHLVRRRGQEARLRCSPMKGHSHVYWYRQLPEEGLKFMVYLQKENIIDESGMPKERFSAEFPKEGPSILRIQQVVRGDSAAYFCASSPAGTARNTGELFFGEGSRLTVL.

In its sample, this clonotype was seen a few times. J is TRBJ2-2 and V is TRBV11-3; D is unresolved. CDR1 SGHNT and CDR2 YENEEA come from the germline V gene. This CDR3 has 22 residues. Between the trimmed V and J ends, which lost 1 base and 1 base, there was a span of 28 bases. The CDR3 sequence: CASSLVRLLANTLPWNTGELFF. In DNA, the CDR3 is TGTGCCAGCAGCTTAGTCCGGTTGTTGGCTAACACCTTACCATGGAACACCGGGGAGCTGTTTTTT.

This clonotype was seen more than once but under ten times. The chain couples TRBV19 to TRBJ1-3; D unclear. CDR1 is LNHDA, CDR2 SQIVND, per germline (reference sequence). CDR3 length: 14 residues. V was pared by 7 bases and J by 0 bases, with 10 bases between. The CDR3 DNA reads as TGTGCCAGTAAGTCGGCCTACTCTGGAAACACCATATATTTT. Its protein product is CASKSAYSGNTIYF. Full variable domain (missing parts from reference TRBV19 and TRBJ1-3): DGGITQSPKYLFRKEGQNVTLSCEQNLNHDAMYWYRQDPGQGLRLIYYSQIVNDFQKGDIAEGYSVSREKKESFPLTVTSAQKNPTAFYLCASKSAYSGNTIYFGEGSWLTVV.

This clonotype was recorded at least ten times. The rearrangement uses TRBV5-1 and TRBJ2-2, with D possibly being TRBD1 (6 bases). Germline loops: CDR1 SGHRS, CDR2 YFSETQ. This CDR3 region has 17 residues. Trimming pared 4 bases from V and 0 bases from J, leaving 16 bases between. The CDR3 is CASSGAGTLTNTGELFF. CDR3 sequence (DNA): TGCGCCAGCAGCGGGGCCGGGACACTAACGAACACCGGGGAGCTGTTTTTT.

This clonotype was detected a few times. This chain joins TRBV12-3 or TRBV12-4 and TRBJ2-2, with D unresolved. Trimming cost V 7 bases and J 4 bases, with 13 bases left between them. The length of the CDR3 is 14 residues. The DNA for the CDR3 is TGTGCCAGCACCGAGACAAGTGGCACCGGGGAGCTGTTTTTT. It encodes CASTETSGTGELFF.

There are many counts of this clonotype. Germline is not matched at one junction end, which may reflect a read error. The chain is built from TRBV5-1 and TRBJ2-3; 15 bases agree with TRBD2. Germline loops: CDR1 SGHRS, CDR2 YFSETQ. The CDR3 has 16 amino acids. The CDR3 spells CASSLDGTSGRSTQYF. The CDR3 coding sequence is TGCGCCAGCAGTTTGGACGGGACTAGCGGGAGGAGTACGCAGTATTTT.